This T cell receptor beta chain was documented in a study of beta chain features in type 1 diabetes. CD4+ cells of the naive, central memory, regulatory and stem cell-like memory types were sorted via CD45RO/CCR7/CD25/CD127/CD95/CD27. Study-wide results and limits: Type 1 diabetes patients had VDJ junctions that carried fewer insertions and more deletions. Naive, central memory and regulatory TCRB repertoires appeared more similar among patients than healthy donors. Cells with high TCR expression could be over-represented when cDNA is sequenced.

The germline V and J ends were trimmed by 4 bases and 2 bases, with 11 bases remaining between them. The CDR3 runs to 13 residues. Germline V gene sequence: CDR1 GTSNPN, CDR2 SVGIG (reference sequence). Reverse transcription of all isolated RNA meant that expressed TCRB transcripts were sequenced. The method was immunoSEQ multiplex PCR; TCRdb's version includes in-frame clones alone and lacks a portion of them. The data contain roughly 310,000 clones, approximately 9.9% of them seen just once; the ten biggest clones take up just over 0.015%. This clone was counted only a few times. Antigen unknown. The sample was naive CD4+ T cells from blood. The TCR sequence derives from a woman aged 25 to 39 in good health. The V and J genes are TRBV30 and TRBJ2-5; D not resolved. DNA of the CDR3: TGTGCCTGGACCTTAATACAGCAAGAGACCCAGTACTTC. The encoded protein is CAWTLIQQETQYF. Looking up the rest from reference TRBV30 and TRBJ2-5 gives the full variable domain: SQTIHQWPATLVQPVGSPLSLECTVEGTSNPNLYWYRQAAGRGLQLLFYSVGIGQISSEVPQNLSASRPQDRQFILSSKKLLLSDSGFYLCAWTLIQQETQYFGPGTRLLVL.